The 30 T cell receptor beta chains reported below all come from one sample, sequenced in a study of blood T cell repertoires in COVID-19. Profiling relied on immunoSEQ multiplex PCR, and the TCRdb table lists in-frame clones only, not all of them. The data show some 83,000 clones, approximately 90% seen once. Sequenced input: peripheral blood. Receptor source: a man aged 55 to 70 with acute or convalescent COVID-19.

This clone was seen a handful of times. The chain carries TRBV27 and TRBJ1-2, with D perhaps TRBD1 (5 bases). The CDR3 sequence is 14 residues long. Deletions cut 5 bases from V and 3 bases from J, with 13 bases between. CDR1 MNHEY and CDR2 SMNVEV come from the germline V gene (reference sequence). The CDR3 spells CASSLGGEYYGYTF. The CDR3 bases are TGTGCCAGCAGTCTTGGGGGGGAATACTATGGCTACACCTTC.

The CDR3 bases are TGTGCCAGCAGCTTAGCGGGACAGGGGGTTCAGCCCCAGCATTTT. The encoded protein is CASSLAGQGVQPQHF. The chain uses TRBV7-8 and TRBJ1-5, with TRBD1 matching over 11 bases. Trimming at V came to 0 bases and at J to 6 bases, leaving 1 base not matched to a gene. The CDR3 spans 15 residues. Germline CDR1 is SGHVS and CDR2 is FQNEAQ.

The CDR3 protein is CASSLTGTGDWGQYF. CDR3 DNA sequence: TGTGCCAGCAGTCTGACCGGGACAGGGGACTGGGGGCAGTACTTC. This chain joins TRBV27 and TRBJ2-7, with TRBD1 matching 10 bases. The germline gives CDR1 MNHEY, CDR2 SMNVEV (reference sequence). The CDR3 sequence is 15 residues long. V lost 5 bases to trimming and J lost 9 bases; unmatched junction nucleotides: 13.

The rearrangement links TRBV14 to TRBJ1-2; D gene unclear. The CDR3 consists of 14 residues. The ends were cut back, 5 bases at V and 7 bases at J, with 17 bases in the middle. Germline V gene data show CDR1 as SGHDN and CDR2 as FVKESK. Here the CDR3 reads CASSAKGAGVGYTF. Written as DNA, the CDR3 is TGTGCCAGCAGCGCCAAGGGCGCCGGGGTTGGCTACACCTTC.

J is TRBJ1-2 and V is TRBV13; 7 positions match TRBD1. The germline V gene has CDR1 PRHDT and CDR2 FYEKMQ (reference sequence). The V and J ends lost 0 bases and 4 bases, in that order; junction bases with no gene match: 2. This CDR3 has 14 amino acids. In DNA form, the CDR3 reads TGTGCCAGCAGCTTAGGTGGGACAGCCTATGGCTACACCTTC. Its translation is CASSLGGTAYGYTF.

This chain joins TRBV7-9 and TRBJ2-5; perhaps TRBD2 as D (6 bases). Germline V gene sequence: CDR1 SEHNR, CDR2 FQNEAQ (reference sequence). This CDR3 comprises 15 residues. The V end was cut by 5 bases, the J end by 0 bases, with 13 bases between. The chain's CDR3 is CASSLRDSYQETQYF. CDR3 DNA: TGTGCCAGCAGCCTCCGGGACTCGTACCAAGAGACCCAGTACTTC.

V usage is TRBV5-5 and J usage is TRBJ2-7; D gene unclear. This CDR3 comprises 14 residues. Trimming stripped 2 bases from V and 0 bases from J, with 9 bases between. CDR1 is SGHKS, CDR2 YYEKEE, per germline (reference sequence). As DNA, the CDR3 is TGTGCCAGCAGCTTTGGCCAAAGCTCCTACGAGCAGTACTTC. Translation gives CASSFGQSSYEQYF.

This chain uses TRBV6-1 with TRBJ1-2; weak D call: TRBD1 (6 bases). V gave up 3 bases and J gave up 4 bases, with 9 bases separating them. The CDR3 is 13 residues long. The V gene's germline CDR1 is MNHNS and CDR2 SASEGT. CDR3 coding DNA: TGTGCCAGCAGTGAGGGCAGGGGCTATGGCTACACCTTC. It is translated as CASSEGRGYGYTF.

The rearrangement joins TRBV7-3 to TRBJ1-6, with D possibly matching TRBD1 (6 bases). The CDR3 has 17 residues. Trimming cost V 1 base and J 10 bases, with 20 bases left between them. Germline CDR1 is SGHTA and CDR2 is FQGTGA. The CDR3 nucleotides read TGTGCCAGCAGCTTAAGAACAGGGCACAGCCAGGAGTCACCCCTCCACTTT. Translating gives CASSLRTGHSQESPLHF.

The sample holds one count of this clone. The CDR3 region is CASSPVGVAGVSTDTQYF. The CDR3 DNA follows: TGTGCCAGCAGCCCGGTTGGGGTAGCGGGAGTCTCCACAGATACGCAGTATTTT. The V gene is TRBV7-3, the J gene TRBJ2-3, with 9 nucleotides matching TRBD2. Trimming cost V 5 bases and J 2 bases; bases outside gene matches: 14. The length of the CDR3 is 18 residues. Germline CDR1 reads SGHTA; CDR2 reads FQGTGA.

CDR3 sequence reads: CASSDQTGGGGGTGELFF. Here the CDR3 DNA reads TGTGCCAGCAGTGACCAGACAGGGGGCGGAGGAGGCACCGGGGAGCTGTTTTTT. V is TRBV6-1 and J is TRBJ2-2, with TRBD1 matching over 10 bases. CDR3 length equals 18 residues. Losses at the gene ends were 3 bases for V and 4 bases for J; bases not matched to a gene: 11. The germline CDR1 and CDR2 sequences are MNHNS and SASEGT.

J is TRBJ2-3 and V is TRBV10-3, with TRBD1 matching over 7 bases. Trimming at V came to 4 bases and at J to 1 base, leaving 2 bases not matched to a gene. The CDR3 extends over 14 amino acids. Per the germline V gene, CDR1 is ENHRY and CDR2 is SYGVKD. Here the CDR3 DNA reads TGTGCCATCAGTGCAGGGACAGGCACAGATACGCAGTATTTT. Protein product: CAISAGTGTDTQYF.

The chain couples TRBV2 to TRBJ1-5, with 9 bases matching TRBD1. Germline V gene lookup returns CDR1 SNHLY and CDR2 FYNNEI. J lost 2 bases, V lost 1 base, and 6 bases had no gene match. This CDR3 is 17 amino acids long. The CDR3 loop is CASSEGLRDRGNQPQHF. CDR3 DNA sequence: TGTGCCAGCAGTGAAGGGCTCCGGGACAGGGGCAATCAGCCCCAGCATTTT.

This chain joins TRBV4-1 and TRBJ1-6, with a tentative D call TRBD1 (6 bases). Trimming left V 3 bases short and J 9 bases short, with 18 bases between. CDR3 size: 16 residues. Germline CDR1 reads MGHRA; CDR2 reads YSYEKL. CDR3: CASSHEGQSIASPLHF. The CDR3, as DNA: TGCGCCAGCAGCCACGAAGGACAGAGCATCGCTTCACCCCTCCACTTT.

The rearrangement joins TRBV28 to TRBJ1-1; D is uncertain. The length of the CDR3 is 14 residues. V dropped 2 bases and J dropped 4 bases, with 11 bases sitting between them. CDR1 and CDR2 (germline): MDHEN, SYDVKM. In nucleotides, the CDR3 is TGTGCCAGCAGTTTACCCTTAAAACTCACTGAAGCTTTCTTT. This gives the protein CASSLPLKLTEAFF.

This CDR3 is CASSPTGQGAETQYF. CDR3 coding DNA: TGTGCCAGCAGCCCTACGGGACAGGGGGCAGAGACCCAGTACTTC. The chain couples TRBV28 to TRBJ2-5; 12 bases are a match to TRBD1. This CDR3 region has 15 residues. V lost 6 bases, J lost 4 bases, and 6 bases stayed unmatched. The germline CDR1 and CDR2 sequences are MDHEN and SYDVKM.

This clone was seen a single time. The rearrangement uses TRBV5-6 and TRBJ2-7; 7 nucleotides agree with TRBD1. This CDR3 spans 12 amino acids. The germline gives CDR1 SGHDT, CDR2 YYEEEE. V gave up 4 bases and J gave up 6 bases; unmatched junction bases: 4. The CDR3 is CASSGPGGEQYF. CDR3 in DNA: TGTGCCAGCAGCGGGCCAGGGGGCGAGCAGTACTTC.

The chain links TRBV5-1 to TRBJ2-5, with 8 positions matching TRBD2. Trimming took 3 bases from V and 2 from J; bases not matched to a gene: 3. The germline CDR1 and CDR2 sequences are SGHRS and YFSETQ. CDR3 length: 14 amino acids. CDR3 DNA sequence: TGCGCCAGCAGCTCTGGACTAGCTCAAGAGACCCAGTACTTC. It codes for CASSSGLAQETQYF.

The V and J genes are TRBV5-6 and TRBJ2-3; 11 bases are a match to TRBD2. V gave up 4 bases and J gave up 2 bases; unmatched junction bases: 6. The CDR3 has 16 residues. Germline V gene sequence: CDR1 SGHDT, CDR2 YYEEEE. The CDR3 region has the DNA TGTGCCAGCAGCCCACTAGCGGGGGCAGACACAGATACGCAGTATTTT. Translating gives CASSPLAGADTDTQYF.

This clone was seen only once. The chain employs TRBV19 and TRBJ2-6, with no clear D. With 1 base removed from V and 4 bases from J, the gap between germline ends came to 11 bases. This CDR3 region has 16 residues. CDR1 and CDR2 (germline): LNHDA, SQIVND (reference sequence). The CDR3 nucleotides read TGTGCCAGTAGTATAGTCGGTGGTTCCGGGGCCAACGTCCTGACTTTC. This codes for CASSIVGGSGANVLTF.

The chain joins TRBV3-1 (or the pseudogene TRBV3-2) to TRBJ2-7; maybe TRBD2 (6 bases). CDR1 is LGHDT and CDR2 is YNNKEL in the germline V gene (reference sequence). CDR3 size: 16 residues. V dropped 1 base and J dropped 2 bases, with 15 bases sitting between them. In DNA, the CDR3 is TGTGCCAGCAGCCAAGGGCGAAGGGAGGAAACCTACGAGCAGTACTTC. This sequence encodes CASSQGRREETYEQYF.

The chain combines TRBV7-3 with TRBJ2-3; D remains ambiguous. Germline CDR1 reads SGHTA; CDR2 reads FQGTGA. The CDR3 extends over 13 amino acids. V was trimmed by 5 bases and J by 0 bases, leaving 6 bases between them. CDR3 in amino acids: CASSLPSTDTQYF. CDR3 DNA sequence: TGTGCCAGCAGCCTTCCGAGCACAGATACGCAGTATTTT.

The V gene is TRBV6-5, the J gene TRBJ2-6, with D perhaps TRBD1 (6 bases). Germline V gene data show CDR1 as MNHEY and CDR2 as SVGAGI. CDR3 size: 15 residues. Trimming pared 7 bases from V and 2 bases from J, leaving 12 bases between. The CDR3 DNA reads TGTGCCAGCACCTGGACAGTCCCTGGGGCCAACGTCCTGACTTTC. Amino acids: CASTWTVPGANVLTF.

The rearrangement uses TRBV30 and TRBJ2-7; D is perhaps TRBD1 (5 bases). Trimming shortened V by 2 bases and J by 6 bases, and 20 bases separated the two germline ends. Germline assignment: CDR1 GTSNPN and CDR2 SVGIG (reference sequence). CDR3 length equals 15 residues. The DNA for the CDR3 is TGTGCCTGGAGTTCGGCGCCAGGGTCGGTACGCGAGCAGTACTTC. This gives the protein CAWSSAPGSVREQYF.

J is TRBJ1-1 and V is TRBV28; D is uncertain. Between the trimmed V and J ends, which lost 6 bases and 5 bases, there was a span of 10 bases. The CDR3 spans 12 residues. Germline CDR1 MDHEN, CDR2 SYDVKM. CDR3 bases: TGTGCCAGCAGGAGGGTCCTAACTGAAGCTTTCTTT. Its protein is CASRRVLTEAFF.

The V gene is TRBV11-2, the J gene TRBJ1-5; tentatively, D is TRBD1 (5 bases). Trimming took 1 base from V and 2 from J, leaving 15 bases between them. This CDR3 is built from 17 residues. Germline assignment: CDR1 SGHAT and CDR2 FQNNGV. This CDR3 is CASSLGAGGVGNQPQHF. Here the CDR3 DNA reads TGTGCCAGCAGCTTAGGGGCTGGGGGGGTAGGCAATCAGCCCCAGCATTTT.

The V and J genes are TRBV19 and TRBJ1-4, with D perhaps matching TRBD1 (5 bases). Trimming took 5 bases from V and 8 from J, leaving 12 bases between them. Germline lookup yields CDR1 LNHDA and CDR2 SQIVND (reference sequence). The CDR3 totals 13 residues. The CDR3 protein is CASSEGAGEKLFF. In nucleotides, the CDR3 is TGTGCCAGTAGTGAAGGGGCAGGCGAAAAACTGTTTTTT.

This clone was recorded only once. The genes are TRBV19 and TRBJ1-1, with D perhaps TRBD1 (6 bases). V shed 2 bases and J shed 0 bases, with 16 bases lying between them. CDR1 and CDR2 (germline): LNHDA, SQIVND (reference sequence). The CDR3 consists of 17 residues. CDR3 nucleotide sequence: TGTGCCAGTAGTATAATCTCTCGGGGGGGCGTGAACACTGAAGCTTTCTTT. It yields the protein CASSIISRGGVNTEAFF.

V and J are TRBV30 and TRBJ1-2; 10 bases fit TRBD1. With 6 bases clipped from V and 2 bases from J, the junction kept 9 bases outside the gene matches. The CDR3 contains 15 residues. The germline V gene encodes CDR1 GTSNPN and CDR2 SVGIG (reference sequence). CDR3 DNA: TGTGCCTGCAACGACCGGGACAGGGGAAACTATGGCTACACCTTC. Translation: CACNDRDRGNYGYTF. The variable domain in full, with the rest retrieved from reference TRBV30 and TRBJ1-2, is SQTIHQWPATLVQPVGSPLSLECTVEGTSNPNLYWYRQAAGRGLQLLFYSVGIGQISSEVPQNLSASRPQDRQFILSSKKLLLSDSGFYLCACNDRDRGNYGYTFGSGTRLTVV.

This chain joins TRBV19 and TRBJ2-3; 15 bases fit TRBD2. The trim removed 5 bases at V and 7 bases at J, leaving 10 bases unmatched. CDR3 length: 17 amino acids. Looked up from germline, CDR1 is LNHDA and CDR2 is SQIVND (reference sequence). The CDR3 reads CASSPGTSGGTRNTQYF. The CDR3 DNA is TGTGCCAGTAGTCCAGGGACTAGCGGGGGGACCCGTAATACGCAGTATTTT.